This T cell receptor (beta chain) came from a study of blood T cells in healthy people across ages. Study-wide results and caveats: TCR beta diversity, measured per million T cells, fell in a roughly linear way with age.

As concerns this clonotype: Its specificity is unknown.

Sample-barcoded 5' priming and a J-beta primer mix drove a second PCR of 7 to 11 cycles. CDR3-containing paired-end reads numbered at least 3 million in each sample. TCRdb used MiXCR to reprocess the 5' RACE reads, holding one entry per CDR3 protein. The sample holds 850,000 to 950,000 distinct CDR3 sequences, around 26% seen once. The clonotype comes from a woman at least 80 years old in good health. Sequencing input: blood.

CDR3 protein: CASSRQVSYEQYF. The CDR3 DNA is TGTGCCAGCAGTCGACAGGTATCCTACGAGCAGTACTTC. This chain uses TRBV28 with TRBJ2-7; a possible D gene is TRBD1 (6 bases). Germline values: CDR1 MDHEN, CDR2 SYDVKM. The CDR3 loop spans 13 amino acids. The V end lost 5 bases, the J end lost 1 base, and 9 bases lay between the germline ends.